The 22 T cell receptor beta chains in this list originate from one sample, sequenced in a study of blood T cell repertoires in COVID-19. The table came from immunoSEQ multiplex PCR; TCRdb's copy has only in-frame clones and leaves some out. This table holds around 190,000 clones, 75% to 90% found once. The sequenced material came from peripheral blood. These TCRs come from a man aged 25-45 years with acute or convalescent COVID-19.

J is TRBJ1-2 and V is TRBV28; TRBD1 aligns across 7 bases. This CDR3 comprises 14 residues. The germline gives CDR1 MDHEN, CDR2 SYDVKM. Unmatched junction bases numbered 7, after V lost 6 bases and J lost 3 bases. CDR3 nucleotides: TGTGCCAGCAGCTTCTCCAGGGGGTACTATGGCTACACCTTC. Translation: CASSFSRGYYGYTF.

The genes are TRBV9 and TRBJ2-3; TRBD2 is a possible D gene (5 bases). The CDR3 is 15 residues long. V lost 3 bases, J lost 0 bases, and 11 bases lay in between. Germline V gene sequence: CDR1 SGDLS, CDR2 YYNGEE. CDR3 DNA: TGTGCCAGCAGCGCCGTTGGCGGGAGCACAGATACGCAGTATTTT. It yields the protein CASSAVGGSTDTQYF.

This clone has at least ten counts. This chain joins TRBV18 and TRBJ2-7, with D perhaps TRBD2 (5 bases). V was pared by 6 bases and J by 0 bases, with 15 bases between. The CDR3 consists of 15 residues. CDR1 is KGHSH and CDR2 is LQKENI in the germline V gene. As DNA, the CDR3 is TGTGCCAGCTCGAAACGGACTTCCAACTCCTACGAGCAGTACTTC. Amino acids: CASSKRTSNSYEQYF.

This rearrangement joins TRBV3-1 (or the pseudogene TRBV3-2) to TRBJ1-5; no firm D call. Germline lookup yields CDR1 LGHDT and CDR2 YNNKEL (reference sequence). With 3 bases removed from V and 11 bases from J, the gap between germline ends came to 11 bases. This CDR3 has 12 residues. CDR3 in amino acids: CASSQGSGAQHF. The CDR3 nucleotides read TGTGCCAGCAGCCAGGGTTCCGGGGCCCAGCATTTT.

The chain has TRBV11-1 and TRBJ2-7; 9 bases are a match to TRBD1. V trimming: 5 bases; J trimming: 4 bases; junction bases outside the gene matches: 9. CDR3 length: 15 residues. Germline values: CDR1 SGHAT, CDR2 FQDESV (reference sequence). Here the CDR3 reads CASSPFGTGRYEQYF. As DNA, the CDR3 is TGTGCCAGCAGCCCTTTTGGGACAGGGCGGTACGAGCAGTACTTC. The entire variable domain, with the rest obtained from reference TRBV11-1 and TRBJ2-7, is as follows: EAEVAQSPRYKITEKSQAVAFWCDPISGHATLYWYRQILGQGPELLVQFQDESVVDDSQLPKDRFSAERLKGVDSTLKIQPAELGDSAMYLCASSPFGTGRYEQYFGPGTRLTVT.

The chain couples TRBV6-5 to TRBJ2-1; unclear D gene. Trimming removed 0 bases from V and 0 bases from J, with 3 bases in between. The length of the CDR3 is 14 residues. CDR1 MNHEY and CDR2 SVGAGI come from the germline V gene. This chain's CDR3 is CASSYSSSYNEQFF. The CDR3 nucleotides read TGTGCCAGCAGTTACTCCAGCTCCTACAATGAGCAGTTCTTC.

This rearrangement joins TRBV30 to TRBJ1-2; 9 nucleotides match TRBD1. The junction had 8 bases not matched to a gene; V was cut back by 1 base and J by 8 bases. Germline-derived CDR1 and CDR2 are GTSNPN and SVGIG (reference sequence). The CDR3 has 14 amino acids. The CDR3 spells CAWSEDRGSGGYTF. The CDR3 DNA is TGTGCCTGGAGTGAGGACAGGGGATCAGGAGGCTACACCTTC.

This rearrangement joins TRBV4-2 to TRBJ1-4, with D perhaps TRBD1 (5 bases). The CDR3 totals 16 residues. Germline V lookup: CDR1 LGHNA, CDR2 YNFKEQ. With 4 bases removed from V and 2 bases from J, the gap between germline ends came to 14 bases. CDR3 residues: CASSRISYRTNEKLFF. In DNA form, the CDR3 reads TGTGCCAGCAGCCGGATAAGTTACAGGACTAATGAAAAACTGTTTTTT.

V is TRBV19 and J is TRBJ2-7; the match to TRBD1 covers 8 bases. The CDR3 is 15 residues long. The V gene's germline CDR1 is LNHDA and CDR2 SQIVND (reference sequence). Trimming at V came to 3 bases and at J to 2 bases, leaving 6 bases not matched to a gene. DNA for the CDR3: TGTGCCAGTAGTATTAGAACAGGGGGGACCTACGAGCAGTACTTC. It specifies CASSIRTGGTYEQYF.

This clone was seen only once. CDR3 residues: CASSKPTGPQETQYF. The CDR3, as DNA: TGTGCCAGCAGTAAACCAACAGGACCCCAAGAGACCCAGTACTTC. This chain connects TRBV6-5 to TRBJ2-5, with D perhaps TRBD1 (5 bases). Germline V gene lookup returns CDR1 MNHEY and CDR2 SVGAGI. The CDR3 length is 15 residues. V was trimmed by 5 bases and J by 1 base, leaving 14 bases between them.

The chain couples TRBV5-1 to TRBJ2-5; D is ambiguous. With 1 base removed from V and 1 base from J, the gap between germline ends came to 20 bases. Germline CDR1 SGHRS, CDR2 YFSETQ. The CDR3 is 18 residues long. The CDR3 coding sequence is TGCGCCAGCAGCTTGCGAGAAGGCGGCAGCCCCACCCAAGAGACCCAGTACTTC. It codes for CASSLREGGSPTQETQYF.

This rearrangement joins TRBV7-3 to TRBJ2-7, with 10 bases that match TRBD2. The CDR3 contains 15 residues. Per the germline V gene, CDR1 is SGHTA and CDR2 is FQGTGA. Germline trimming cut 5 bases from V and 3 bases from J; bases unmatched to any gene: 7. The DNA of the CDR3 is TGTGCCAGCAGCCCACGACTAGCGGGTCGCTACGAGCAGTACTTC. This codes for CASSPRLAGRYEQYF.

This chain joins TRBV4-1 and TRBJ2-1; 12 nucleotides line up with TRBD1. CDR3 size: 16 residues. The V gene end was trimmed by 4 bases and the J gene end by 7 bases; junction bases not matched to a gene: 8. Looked up from germline, CDR1 is MGHRA and CDR2 is YSYEKL. CDR3 bases: TGCGCCAGCAGCCGAGTGGGACAGGGGGCTGATAATGAGCAGTTCTTC. It is translated as CASSRVGQGADNEQFF.

V and J are TRBV5-1 and TRBJ1-1; D is undetermined. CDR3 size: 15 residues. Germline V lookup: CDR1 SGHRS, CDR2 YFSETQ. Trimming removed 0 bases from V and 0 bases from J, with 9 bases in between. In DNA, the CDR3 is TGCGCCAGCAGCTTGGTATCCGGGATGAACACTGAAGCTTTCTTT. It is translated as CASSLVSGMNTEAFF.

J is TRBJ1-2 and V is TRBV5-6, with D possibly TRBD1 on 6 matching bases. The germline V gene has CDR1 SGHDT and CDR2 YYEEEE. The V gene lost 4 bases and the J gene lost 14 bases, with 24 bases spanning the gap. This CDR3 has 14 residues. The CDR3 protein is CASSLRYGQLGGTF. In DNA, the CDR3 is TGTGCCAGCAGCCTAAGATATGGACAGCTTGGTGGTACCTTC.

The genes are TRBV7-8 and TRBJ1-5; TRBD1 matches 10 bases. Trimming at V came to 4 bases and at J to 5 bases, leaving 8 bases not matched to a gene. This CDR3 is built from 16 residues. Looked up from germline, CDR1 is SGHVS and CDR2 is FQNEAQ. CDR3 amino acids: CASSSPDRGLDQPQHF. Written as DNA, the CDR3 is TGTGCCAGCAGCTCACCAGACAGGGGGCTTGATCAGCCCCAGCATTTT.

The rearrangement joins TRBV3-1 (or the pseudogene TRBV3-2) to TRBJ2-1; perhaps TRBD2 as D (6 bases). There are 16 residues in the CDR3. Germline V gives CDR1 LGHDT, CDR2 YNNKEL (reference sequence). The V gene lost 3 bases and the J gene lost 3 bases, with 15 bases spanning the gap. CDR3 amino acids: CASSQILANLYNEQFF. DNA for the CDR3: TGTGCCAGCAGCCAGATCCTAGCGAACCTCTACAATGAGCAGTTCTTC.

This chain links TRBV27 with TRBJ1-2; 7 nucleotides align to TRBD1. Germline loops: CDR1 MNHEY, CDR2 SMNVEV (reference sequence). This CDR3 spans 17 amino acids. Germline trimming cut 0 bases from V and 1 base from J; bases unmatched to any gene: 8. The CDR3 sequence: CASSLSLGTALNYGYTF. Written as DNA, the CDR3 is TGTGCCAGCAGTTTATCACTCGGGACAGCGCTTAACTATGGCTACACCTTC.

This clone was detected only a few times. The gene calls are TRBV6-1 and TRBJ1-1; D is perhaps TRBD1 (5 bases). V lost 0 bases and J lost 12, with 14 bases in between. The CDR3 is 13 amino acids. Looked up from germline, CDR1 is MNHNS and CDR2 is SASEGT. CDR3 sequence: CASSEASDRKSFF. In DNA form, the CDR3 reads TGTGCCAGCAGTGAAGCAAGTGACAGAAAATCTTTCTTT.

CDR3 in DNA: TGTGCCAGCAGTTCCTCCGGGACAGGGAGGGAAAAACTGTTTTTT. Its protein product is CASSSSGTGREKLFF. The J gene is TRBJ1-4, the V gene TRBV28, with TRBD1 matching over 9 bases. V was pared by 4 bases and J by 8 bases, with 8 bases of the junction left unmatched. This CDR3 is 15 amino acids long. Looked up from germline, CDR1 is MDHEN and CDR2 is SYDVKM.

The V and J genes are TRBV6-6 and TRBJ1-6; TRBD1 agrees at 8 bases. Germline V gene sequence: CDR1 MNHNY, CDR2 SVGAGI (reference sequence). Losses at the gene ends were 5 bases for V and 7 bases for J; bases not matched to a gene: 7. The CDR3 consists of 15 residues. The CDR3 here is CASSRGTGRNSPLHF. The DNA of the CDR3 is TGTGCCAGCAGTCGCGGGACAGGTCGAAATTCACCCCTCCACTTT.

This chain connects TRBV7-9 to TRBJ2-5; TRBD2 matches at 7 bases. The trim removed 4 bases at V and 5 bases at J, leaving 13 bases unmatched. Germline-derived CDR1 and CDR2 are SEHNR and FQNEAQ (reference sequence). This CDR3 is 16 amino acids long. CDR3 sequence reads: CASSYPRASGKETQYF. DNA of the CDR3: TGTGCCAGCAGCTACCCCCGGGCAAGCGGGAAGGAGACCCAGTACTTC. The variable domain in full, with the rest retrieved from reference TRBV7-9 and TRBJ2-5, is DTGVSQNPRHKITKRGQNVTFRCDPISEHNRLYWYRQTLGQGPEFLTYFQNEAQLEKSRLLSDRFSAERPKGSFSTLEIQRTEQGDSAMYLCASSYPRASGKETQYFGPGTRLLVL.